A single count supports the clone carrying this T cell receptor (beta chain). Per the original methods: From reference gene primer amplification, estimates of nucleated cell counts were derived. Assay: immunoSEQ multiplex PCR; the TCRdb copy retains only in-frame clones and omits some. V and J calls plus clone size are reproduced from that table; the DNA served to infer D and trimming. This table has around 270,000 clones, around 84% appearing once. This sample is drawn from a study of blood T cell repertoires in COVID-19. The wider study: Spain, Italy and the United States supplied samples that represented acute and convalescent COVID-19. The cDNA or gDNA used as material had been derived from T cells, B-cell-depleted T cells, or PBMCs.

The CDR3 loop spans 15 amino acids. CDR1 is GTSNPN, CDR2 SVGIG, per germline (reference sequence). V lost 4 bases and J 3 bases, leaving 18 bases between the germline ends. The sample taken for sequencing was peripheral blood. This clonotype was sampled from a man between 60 and 75 years old with acute or convalescent COVID-19. This chain joins TRBV30 and TRBJ1-1; tentative D call: TRBD1 (6 bases). CDR3 sequence reads: CAWNGGRVLDTEAFF. CDR3 sequence (DNA): TGTGCCTGGAATGGGGGCAGGGTATTGGACACTGAAGCTTTCTTT.